These 6 T cell receptor beta chains share one sample of origin, sequenced in a study of blood T cell repertoires in COVID-19. Clones were sequenced by immunoSEQ multiplex PCR, and TCRdb holds only the in-frame ones, with some missing. The table records around 270,000 clones, about four fifths of them present only once. Sequenced: peripheral blood. Receptor source: a woman aged 35 to 49 who had recovered from COVID-19.

The chain has TRBV28 and TRBJ1-2; 9 bases are a match to TRBD1. CDR3 length: 14 residues. CDR1 and CDR2 from the germline V gene are MDHEN and SYDVKM. V lost 2 bases and J lost 8; bases outside the gene matches: 6. This chain's CDR3 is CASSLSDRGTGYTF. Here the CDR3 DNA reads TGTGCCAGCAGTTTAAGTGACAGGGGGACAGGCTACACCTTC.

The rearrangement uses TRBV10-3 and TRBJ2-7; 10 bases align to TRBD1. The CDR3 runs to 16 residues. Germline V gene sequence: CDR1 ENHRY, CDR2 SYGVKD. Losses at the gene ends were 4 bases for V and 2 bases for J; bases not matched to a gene: 8. The CDR3 region is CAISAEGQGITYEQYF. The CDR3 bases are TGTGCCATCAGTGCAGAGGGACAGGGGATTACCTACGAGCAGTACTTC.

The chain couples TRBV6-5 to TRBJ2-1; 10 nucleotides agree with TRBD2. Germline CDR1 is MNHEY and CDR2 is SVGAGI. CDR3 length: 15 residues. V was clipped by 6 bases and J by 2 bases; unmatched bases: 4. This CDR3 is CASRRTSGPYNEQFF. The CDR3 region has the DNA TGTGCCAGCAGAAGGACTAGCGGCCCCTACAATGAGCAGTTCTTC.

This clone was counted a few times. Other nucleotide sequences from this sample produce the same CDR3. V usage is TRBV3-1 (or the pseudogene TRBV3-2) and J usage is TRBJ2-7; 10 bases fit TRBD2. V dropped 0 bases and J dropped 1; count of bases not matched to a gene: 6. Germline CDR1 is LGHDT and CDR2 is YNNKEL (reference sequence). The CDR3 consists of 17 residues. CDR3 coding DNA: TGTGCCAGCAGCCAAGACGCTAGCGGGGGCGGGTCCTACGAGCAGTACTTC. This translates into CASSQDASGGGSYEQYF.

The gene calls are TRBV7-9 and TRBJ1-2, with D possibly matching TRBD1 (6 bases). Germline V CDR1 and CDR2: SEHNR, FQNEAQ (reference sequence). The CDR3 covers 14 residues. V lost 5 bases and J 8 bases, leaving 18 bases between the germline ends. CDR3 residues: CASSILQGIDGYTF. For the CDR3, the DNA is TGTGCCAGCAGCATCTTACAGGGTATAGACGGCTACACCTTC.

V and J are TRBV9 and TRBJ2-2; TRBD1 matches 9 bases. CDR1 is SGDLS, CDR2 YYNGEE, per germline. J lost 6 bases, V lost 5 bases, and 14 bases had no gene match. The CDR3 covers 17 residues. For the CDR3, the DNA is TGTGCCAGCAGTCAAACCTCCGGGACAGGGATAGCCGGGGAGCTGTTTTTT. Its translation: CASSQTSGTGIAGELFF.